The rows below give T cell receptor beta chains drawn from one sample of a study of cytomegalovirus exposure and HLA in healthy donors. Here immunoSEQ multiplex PCR was the method, and the copy in TCRdb shows in-frame clones only, minus some. The sample consists of over 100,000 clones, 78% of them appearing once. The specimen was PBMCs. The receptors stem from a woman aged 25 to 45 in good health and CMV-seropositive. The CDR3 runs from the conserved cysteine through the conserved F or W. Each record gives: J gene, V gene, clone size, D gene, CDR3 DNA, CDR3 protein. A D gene is named only where the DNA matches it firmly. Size values are once, few and many counts, or a class for expanded clones, and some rows have none.

>TRBJ2-4|TRBV6-5|once|TRBD1
TGTGCCAGCACCACAGGGGGGACCAAAAACATTCAGTACTTC
CASTTGGTKNIQYF
>TRBJ2-1|TRBV18|-|-
TGTGCCAGCTCACCAAACAGGGGGGGCAATGAGCAGTTCTTC
CASSPNRGGNEQFF
>TRBJ2-2|TRBV30|few|TRBD2
TGTGCCTGGAAGGCCCGGCGGGGGATTATAGCCGGGGAGCTGTTTTTT
CAWKARRGIIAGELFF
>TRBJ2-2|TRBV19|-|-
TGTGCCACCATGAGGGAGTATACCGGGGAGCTGTTTTTT
CATMREYTGELFF
>TRBJ2-5|TRBV9|-|TRBD1
TGTGCCAGCAGCGCCCCCGGGACAGGTGTGGGGGAGACCCAGTACTTC
CASSAPGTGVGETQYF
>TRBJ1-1|TRBV7-9|-|TRBD1
TGTGCCAGCAGCTCCGGACAGGGGTCAGGCACTGAAGCTTTCTTT
CASSSGQGSGTEAFF
>TRBJ1-6|TRBV6-6|-|-
TGTGCCTCCTGGGACAACTATAATTCACCCCTCCACTTT
CASWDNYNSPLHF
>TRBJ2-6|TRBV2|-|-
TGTGCCAGCCAAAGGGTCGGGGGTGCTGGGGCCAACGTCCTGACTTTC
CASQRVGGAGANVLTF
>TRBJ2-3|TRBV5-1|-|TRBD2
TGCGCCAGCAGCTTGGGGTACGGGGGGGCCGCAGATACGCAGTATTTT
CASSLGYGGAADTQYF
>TRBJ2-2|TRBV7-9|once|TRBD2
TGTGCCAGCAGCTTGCCTAGCGGGGGGGATTCCGGGGAGCTGTTTTTT
CASSLPSGGDSGELFF
>TRBJ2-7|TRBV5-1|-|TRBD1
TGCGCCAGCAGCTTGGGGGACAGCGCCTACGAGCAGTACTTC
CASSLGDSAYEQYF
>TRBJ2-1|TRBV10-3|-|TRBD2
TGTGCCATCAGTGAGTCAAACGGGGGGGCGGGCAATGAGCAGTTCTTC
CAISESNGGAGNEQFF
>TRBJ1-1|TRBV25-1|once|TRBD1
TGTGCCAGCAGTTCCGCAACAGGGGTCACTGAAGCTTTCTTT
CASSSATGVTEAFF
>TRBJ1-5|TRBV2|-|TRBD1
TGTGCCAGCAGTGACGCTCAGACAGGGATCAATCAGCCCCAGCATTTT
CASSDAQTGINQPQHF
>TRBJ1-1|TRBV2|-|TRBD1
TGTGCCAGCAGTGCGGTGACAGGGAGCCAAGAAGCTTTCTTT
CASSAVTGSQEAFF
>TRBJ1-1|TRBV2|many|-
TGTGCCAGCAGTGAGGCAGGCACTGAAGCTTTCTTT
CASSEAGTEAFF
>TRBJ2-1|TRBV4-2|few|TRBD2
TGTGCCAGCAGCCATCGACTAGCGGGGGGCCGCAATGAGCAGTTCTTC
CASSHRLAGGRNEQFF
>TRBJ2-7|TRBV27|-|TRBD1
TGTGCCAGCAGTTCATCCCCCGGGACAGGGGACTACGAGCAGTACTTC
CASSSSPGTGDYEQYF
>TRBJ2-2|TRBV5-1|-|-
TGCGCCAGCAGCTTGGCCGTCCTAGGCTCCACCGGGGAGCTGTTTTTT
CASSLAVLGSTGELFF
>TRBJ2-1|TRBV4-1|-|-
TGCGCCAGCAGCTCAGGGCCCTTCTCCTACAATGAGCAGTTCTTC
CASSSGPFSYNEQFF
>TRBJ2-7|TRBV10-3|once|TRBD1
TGTGCCACCGGAGACAACAGGGGCGCCTACGAGCAGTACTTC
CATGDNRGAYEQYF
>TRBJ1-4|TRBV30|-|-
TGTGCCTGGAACCCAGGGGCTGGTAATGAAAAACTGTTTTTT
CAWNPGAGNEKLFF
>TRBJ1-5|TRBV6-5|medium-sized|TRBD1
TGTGCCAGCGGGGCACAGGGGGCCAATCAGCCCCAGCATTTT
CASGAQGANQPQHF
>TRBJ1-1|TRBV4-1|-|-
TGCGCCAGCAGCCAAGGGAAGGGGGTTAGTGAAGCTTTCTTT
CASSQGKGVSEAFF
>TRBJ1-2|TRBV5-4|-|TRBD1
TGTGCCAGCAGCCGTCCCGGGACAGGGGGCTTGGGTGGCTACACCTTC
CASSRPGTGGLGGYTF
>TRBJ1-6|TRBV2|-|-
TGTGCCAGCAGCCCGACAGCCTATAATTCACCCCTCCACTTT
CASSPTAYNSPLHF
>TRBJ2-6|TRBV2|-|-
TGTGCCAGCAGCCAATGGCAGATTCCTGGGGCCAACGTCCTGACTTTC
CASSQWQIPGANVLTF
>TRBJ1-6|TRBV6-6|-|-
TGTGCCAGCAGTTATACGGGAAAAACTAATTCACCCCTCCACTTT
CASSYTGKTNSPLHF
>TRBJ2-1|TRBV19|-|TRBD1
TGTGCCAGTAGTACGACAGGGATGAATGAGCAGTTCTTC
CASSTTGMNEQFF
>TRBJ1-1|TRBV7-6|-|-
TGTGCCAGCAGCCCCAATGAGGTGAACACTGAAGCTTTCTTT
CASSPNEVNTEAFF
>TRBJ1-3|TRBV18|-|TRBD1
TGTGCCAGCTCCCCCGACAGGGGGCCAGTAAACACCATATATTTT
CASSPDRGPVNTIYF
>TRBJ2-1|TRBV7-3|-|TRBD1
TGTGCCAGCAGCTTACTACCGGGACAGGGCATGTTCTTC
CASSLLPGQGMFF
>TRBJ1-4|TRBV4-2|-|-
TGTGCCAGCAGCCATGCCCGAGCGGGGGGAGATGAAAAACTGTTTTTT
CASSHARAGGDEKLFF
>TRBJ2-2|TRBV7-9|-|TRBD1
TGTGCCAGCAGCTTAAGACTGGGACAGGCCAGGACCGGGGAGCTGTTTTTT
CASSLRLGQARTGELFF
>TRBJ2-1|TRBV30|-|TRBD1
TGTGCCTGGTCACGGACAGGGCGTTTGAATGAGCAGTTCTTC
CAWSRTGRLNEQFF
>TRBJ2-7|TRBV4-3|-|TRBD2
TGCGCCAGCAGCCAAGACGGGAACCGGGGGGGCGAGCAGTACTTC
CASSQDGNRGGEQYF
>TRBJ2-5|TRBV30|-|-
TGTGCCTGGAGTGATTTAGCCACCCAGTACTTC
CAWSDLATQYF
>TRBJ1-5|TRBV19|few|-
TGTGCCAGTAGGGAACTAAATCAGCCCCAGCATTTT
CASRELNQPQHF
>TRBJ2-3|TRBV5-1|-|TRBD2
TGCGCCAGCAGCGTGGCGGGACTAGCGGGGGGGGGTGATACGCAGTATTTT
CASSVAGLAGGGDTQYF
>TRBJ1-2|TRBV6-1|-|-
TGTGCCAGCAGTGAAGCAACAGCTAACTATGGCTACACCTTC
CASSEATANYGYTF
>TRBJ2-3|TRBV7-2|-|-
TGTGCCAGCAGCTTATCCTTAGCGGCAGATACGCAGTATTTT
CASSLSLAADTQYF
>TRBJ2-5|TRBV10-3|-|-
TGTGCCATCAGTGAAGGGGAAGAGACCCAGTACTTC
CAISEGEETQYF
>TRBJ1-3|TRBV30|-|-
TGTGCCTGGAGTGTACGGGTCGGCACTACTTACTCTGGAAACACCATATATTTT
CAWSVRVGTTYSGNTIYF
>TRBJ1-1|TRBV15|-|-
TGTGCCACCAGCAGAGATTACATCGCGGACACTGAAGCTTTCTTT
CATSRDYIADTEAFF
>TRBJ1-6|TRBV7-9|-|TRBD1
TGTGCCAGCAGCCTTGACAGGGGGCTCTCACCCCTCCACTTT
CASSLDRGLSPLHF
>TRBJ1-1|TRBV2|-|-
TGTGCCAGCAGTGTGCAGGGCAGGACTGAAGCTTTCTTT
CASSVQGRTEAFF
>TRBJ2-2|TRBV4-3|-|-
TGCGCCAGCAGCCAAGATCATAGGCAGGGCGACACCGGGGAGCTGTTTTTT
CASSQDHRQGDTGELFF
>TRBJ2-2|TRBV5-1|-|-
TGCGCCAGCAGCATACAAGGGACATTCTCCGCCGGGGAGCTGTTTTTT
CASSIQGTFSAGELFF
>TRBJ2-7|TRBV5-1|-|TRBD2
TGCGCCAGCAGCTTAACTAGCGGGGGTTACGAGCAGTACTTC
CASSLTSGGYEQYF
>TRBJ2-3|TRBV28|few|-
TGTGCCAGCAGTTTCGGTCGGGAGTCGTTGGATACGCAGTATTTT
CASSFGRESLDTQYF
>TRBJ1-1|TRBV27|-|-
TGTGCCAGCAGTTTGGGGCGGAACACTGAAGCTTTCTTT
CASSLGRNTEAFF
>TRBJ2-5|TRBV7-2|-|-
TGTGCCAGCAGCTTAGGGGTGCGGGAGACCCAGTACTTC
CASSLGVRETQYF
>TRBJ1-3|TRBV9|-|TRBD1
TGTGCCAGCAGCGTCTCCGGGACAGGGGGCACAGGCTCTGGAAACACCATATATTTT
CASSVSGTGGTGSGNTIYF
>TRBJ2-7|TRBV27|once|TRBD1
TGTGCCAGCAGTCCCGCCCCGACAGGGATTAGCTCCTACGAGCAGTACTTC
CASSPAPTGISSYEQYF
>TRBJ1-2|TRBV5-6|once|TRBD1
TGTGCCAGCAGCTTGGCCTCAGGGGGCAATGGCTACACCTTC
CASSLASGGNGYTF